This section outlines one TCR beta chain sequence together with its context. What it recognizes is unknown. Naive CD8 cells were CD45RO-negative, positively selected for CCR7, excluding terminally differentiated effector memory CD45RA+ cells. The ends were cut back, 4 bases at V and 4 bases at J, with 17 bases in the middle. CDR1 is SNHLY, CDR2 FYNNEI, per germline. The CDR3 sequence is 15 residues long. The sample originates from a study of shared clonotypes between healthy human individuals. Whole-study results and caveats: Non-shared clonotypes showed lower generation probabilities than clonotypes common to all four donors. Naive subsets usually exceeded memory subsets in estimated richness.

Some 30,000 T cell genomes, or approximately 200 ng DNA, went into the sorted-subset replicate PCRs. Per the original methods: As immunoSEQ supplied junction-only sequences (without quality scores), filtering differed. The data were produced by immunoSEQ multiplex PCR, yet TCRdb's version contains in-frame clones alone and is incomplete. The DNA was the basis for D and trimming; V, J and clone size are from that table. The sample lists roughly 600,000 clones; roughly 98% were seen once. The sequencing input was naive CD8+ T cells sorted from blood. The sequence came from a man aged 30-40 years in good health. The chain couples TRBV2 to TRBJ2-7; D is unclear. The DNA for the CDR3 is TGTGCCAGCAGTGTTTATGGGAAAGTCGGTTACGAGCAGTACTTC. As protein: CASSVYGKVGYEQYF.